This T cell receptor (beta chain) was documented in a study of cytotoxic CD8 clonotypes in ibrutinib-treated CLL. Study background: Patient counts were 11 relapsed/refractory, more than 14 treatment-naive and fewer than 18 IGHV unmutated.

This CDR3 spans 12 amino acids. Looked up from germline, CDR1 is SGHAT and CDR2 is FQNNGV. Trimming removed 1 base at V and 14 bases at J, with 14 bases between. Assay: immunoSEQ multiplex PCR; the TCRdb copy retains only in-frame clones and omits some. The sample lists tens of thousands of clones, 65% to 75% occurring once. This receptor was taken from a human donor with chronic lymphocytic leukemia. The source was PBMCs, collected after 24 months of ibrutinib treatment. V is TRBV11-2 and J is TRBJ1-1; D not certain. The CDR3 protein is CASSLVQGSNFF. In nucleotides, the CDR3 is TGTGCCAGCAGCTTAGTGCAAGGGAGTAACTTCTTT.